The entry that follows covers one TCR beta chain sequence. Its cognate antigen is unknown. The length of the CDR3 is 15 residues. Germline CDR1 and CDR2: MNHEY and SVGEGT. Losses at the gene ends were 6 bases for V and 4 bases for J; bases not matched to a gene: 8. TCRdb called the reads again in MiXCR, with one record for every CDR3 protein. Seen here are roughly 200,000 distinct CDR3 sequences, 15% to 20% observed once, and the top ten hold about 23%. This entry comes from a study of T cell repertoires in cytomegalovirus infection. About the research overall: Matching HLA type and CMV infection were both indicated by public TCR beta signatures. Findings and caveats of the study: Summed frequency of public TCR beta families distinguished CMV carriers with the relevant HLA. The ex vivo response showed dominance by HLA-C-restricted CMV-specific TCR beta clonotypes.

This clonotype was obtained from a human donor in good health (CMV status not recorded). Some clones in this sample may be carry-over from other donors' samples. Sample: CD8+ T cells from PBMCs. The chain carries TRBV6-2 or TRBV6-3 and TRBJ2-3, with TRBD2 matching over 9 bases. CDR3 loop: CASRKAGGGADTQYF. CDR3 DNA sequence: TGTGCCAGCAGGAAAGCGGGGGGCGGTGCAGATACGCAGTATTTT.